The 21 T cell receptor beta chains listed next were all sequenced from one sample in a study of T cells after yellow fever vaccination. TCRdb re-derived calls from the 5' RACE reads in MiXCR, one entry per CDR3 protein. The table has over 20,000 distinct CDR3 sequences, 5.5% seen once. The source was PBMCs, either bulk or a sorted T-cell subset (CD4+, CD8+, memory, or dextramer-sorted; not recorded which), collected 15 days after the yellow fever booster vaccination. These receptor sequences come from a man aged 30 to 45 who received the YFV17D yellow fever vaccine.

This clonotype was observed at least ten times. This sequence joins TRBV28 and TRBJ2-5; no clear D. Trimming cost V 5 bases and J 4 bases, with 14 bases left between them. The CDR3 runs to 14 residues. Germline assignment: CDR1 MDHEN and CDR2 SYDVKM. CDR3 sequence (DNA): TGTGCCAGCAGTAGTAATTCACTACGAGAGACCCAGTACTTC. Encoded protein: CASSSNSLRETQYF. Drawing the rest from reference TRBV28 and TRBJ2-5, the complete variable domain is DVKVTQSSRYLVKRTGEKVFLECVQDMDHENMFWYRQDPGLGLRLIYFSYDVKMKEKGDIPEGYSVSREKKERFSLILESASTNQTSMYLCASSSNSLRETQYFGPGTRLLVL.

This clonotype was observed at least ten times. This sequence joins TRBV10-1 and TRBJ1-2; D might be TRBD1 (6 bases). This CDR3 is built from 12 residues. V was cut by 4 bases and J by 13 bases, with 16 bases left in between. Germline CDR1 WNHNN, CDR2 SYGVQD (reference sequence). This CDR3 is CASSGIQGKATF. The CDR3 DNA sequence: TGCGCCAGCAGTGGGATCCAGGGGAAAGCCACCTTC.

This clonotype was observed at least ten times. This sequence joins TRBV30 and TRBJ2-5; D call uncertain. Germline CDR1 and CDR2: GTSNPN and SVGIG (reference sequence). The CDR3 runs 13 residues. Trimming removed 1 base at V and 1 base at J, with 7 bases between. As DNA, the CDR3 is TGTGCCTGGAGTGGCGTCTCCCAAGAGACCCAGTACTTC. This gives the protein CAWSGVSQETQYF.

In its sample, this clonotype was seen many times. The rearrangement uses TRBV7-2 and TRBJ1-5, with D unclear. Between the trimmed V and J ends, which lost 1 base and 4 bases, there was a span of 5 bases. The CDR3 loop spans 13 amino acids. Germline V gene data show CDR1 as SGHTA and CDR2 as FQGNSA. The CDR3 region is CASSLGLNQPQHF. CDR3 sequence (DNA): TGTGCCAGCAGCTTAGGTCTGAATCAGCCCCAGCATTTT. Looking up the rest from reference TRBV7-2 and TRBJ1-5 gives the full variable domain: GAGVSQSPSNKVTEKGKDVELRCDPISGHTALYWYRQSLGQGLEFLIYFQGNSAPDKSGLPSDRFSAERTGGSVSTLTIQRTQQEDSAVYLCASSLGLNQPQHFGDGTRLSIL.

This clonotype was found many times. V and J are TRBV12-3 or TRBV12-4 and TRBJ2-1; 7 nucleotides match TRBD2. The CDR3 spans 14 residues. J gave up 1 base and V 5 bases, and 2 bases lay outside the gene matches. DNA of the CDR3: TGTGCCAGCAGTGGGAGGGAATCCTACAATGAGCAGTTCTTC. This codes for CASSGRESYNEQFF.

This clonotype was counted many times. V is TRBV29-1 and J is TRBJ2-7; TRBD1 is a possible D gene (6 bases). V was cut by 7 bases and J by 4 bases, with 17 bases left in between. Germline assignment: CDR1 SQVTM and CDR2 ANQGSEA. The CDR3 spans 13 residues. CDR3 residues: CSALPGVGYEQYF. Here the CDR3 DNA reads TGCAGCGCTTTACCAGGGGTCGGGTACGAGCAGTACTTC.

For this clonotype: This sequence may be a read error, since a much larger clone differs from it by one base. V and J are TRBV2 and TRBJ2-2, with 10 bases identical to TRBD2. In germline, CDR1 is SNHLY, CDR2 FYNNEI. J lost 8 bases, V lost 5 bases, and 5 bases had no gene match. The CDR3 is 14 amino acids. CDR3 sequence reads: CASSSGLAEGELFF. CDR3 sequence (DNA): TGTGCCAGCAGTAGTGGACTAGCGGAGGGGGAGCTGTTTTTT.

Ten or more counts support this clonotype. The CDR3 protein is CASSLGGASGNTIYF. The CDR3 DNA sequence: TGTGCCAGCAGTTTAGGGGGGGCTAGTGGAAACACCATATATTTT. The chain is built from TRBV28 and TRBJ1-3, with D maybe TRBD1 (6 bases). The germline CDR1 and CDR2 sequences are MDHEN and SYDVKM. CDR3 size: 15 residues. V lost 2 bases and J 3 bases, leaving 11 bases between the germline ends.

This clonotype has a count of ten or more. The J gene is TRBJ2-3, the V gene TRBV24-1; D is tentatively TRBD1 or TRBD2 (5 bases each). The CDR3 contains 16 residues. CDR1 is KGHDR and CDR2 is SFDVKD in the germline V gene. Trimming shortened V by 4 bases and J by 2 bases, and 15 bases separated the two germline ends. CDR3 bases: TGTGCCACCAGTGAGGGGACCCCCCACCACACAGATACGCAGTATTTT. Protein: CATSEGTPHHTDTQYF.

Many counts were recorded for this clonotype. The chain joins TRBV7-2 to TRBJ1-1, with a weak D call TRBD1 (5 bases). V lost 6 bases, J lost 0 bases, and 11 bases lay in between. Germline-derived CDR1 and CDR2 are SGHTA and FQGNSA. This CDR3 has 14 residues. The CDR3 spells CASRGPRLNTEAFF. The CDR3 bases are TGTGCCAGCAGGGGACCCCGTTTGAACACTGAAGCTTTCTTT. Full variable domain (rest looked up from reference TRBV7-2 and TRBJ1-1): GAGVSQSPSNKVTEKGKDVELRCDPISGHTALYWYRQSLGQGLEFLIYFQGNSAPDKSGLPSDRFSAERTGGSVSTLTIQRTQQEDSAVYLCASRGPRLNTEAFFGQGTRLTVV.

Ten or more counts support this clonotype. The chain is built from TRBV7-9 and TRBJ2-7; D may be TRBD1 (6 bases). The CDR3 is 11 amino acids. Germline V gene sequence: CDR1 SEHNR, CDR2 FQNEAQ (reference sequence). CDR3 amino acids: CALEGAYEQYF. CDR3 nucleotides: TGTGCTCTCGAGGGGGCCTACGAGCAGTACTTC. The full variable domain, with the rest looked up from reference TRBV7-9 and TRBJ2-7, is DTGVSQNPRHKITKRGQNVTFRCDPISEHNRLYWYRQTLGQGPEFLTYFQNEAQLEKSRLLSDRFSAERPKGSFSTLEIQRTEQGDSAMYLCALEGAYEQYFGPGTRLTVT.

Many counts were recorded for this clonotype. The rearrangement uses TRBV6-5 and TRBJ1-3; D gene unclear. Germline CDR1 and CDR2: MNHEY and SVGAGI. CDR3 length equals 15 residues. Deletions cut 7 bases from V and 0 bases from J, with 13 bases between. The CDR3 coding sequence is TGTGCCAGCACCCTAGCGCTGGGCTCTGGAAACACCATATATTTT. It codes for CASTLALGSGNTIYF.

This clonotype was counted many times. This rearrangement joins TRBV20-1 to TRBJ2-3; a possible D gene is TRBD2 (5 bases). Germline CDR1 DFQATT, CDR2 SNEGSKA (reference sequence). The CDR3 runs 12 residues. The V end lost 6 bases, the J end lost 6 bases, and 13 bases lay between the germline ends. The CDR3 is CSALPRGDTQYF. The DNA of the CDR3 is TGCAGTGCCCTACCCCGGGGTGATACGCAGTATTTT.

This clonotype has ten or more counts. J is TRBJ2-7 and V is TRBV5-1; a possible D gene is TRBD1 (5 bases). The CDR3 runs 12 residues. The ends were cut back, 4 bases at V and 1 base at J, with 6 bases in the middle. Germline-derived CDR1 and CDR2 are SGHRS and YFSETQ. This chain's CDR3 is CASSPGSYEQYF. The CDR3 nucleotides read TGCGCCAGCAGCCCAGGGTCCTACGAGCAGTACTTC.

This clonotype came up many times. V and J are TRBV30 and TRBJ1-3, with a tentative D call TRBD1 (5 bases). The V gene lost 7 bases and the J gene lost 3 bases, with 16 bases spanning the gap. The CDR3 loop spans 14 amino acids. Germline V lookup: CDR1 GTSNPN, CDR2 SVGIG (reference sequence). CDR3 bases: TGTGCCTCTACAGGATGGTTGGGTGGAAACACCATATATTTT. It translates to CASTGWLGGNTIYF.

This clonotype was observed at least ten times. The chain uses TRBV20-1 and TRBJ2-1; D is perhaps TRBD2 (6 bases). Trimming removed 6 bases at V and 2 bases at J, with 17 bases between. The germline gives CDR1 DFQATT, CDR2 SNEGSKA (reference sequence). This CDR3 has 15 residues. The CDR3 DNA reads TGCAGTGCGGATCCTCCAGGCGGGGCCTACAATGAGCAGTTCTTC. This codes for CSADPPGGAYNEQFF.

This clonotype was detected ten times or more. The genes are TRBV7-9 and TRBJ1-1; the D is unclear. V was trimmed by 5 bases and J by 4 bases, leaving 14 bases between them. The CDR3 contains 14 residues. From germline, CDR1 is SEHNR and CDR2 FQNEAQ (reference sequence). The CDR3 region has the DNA TGTGCCAGCAGCACCTTGGGAGGTCCCACTGAAGCTTTCTTT. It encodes CASSTLGGPTEAFF.

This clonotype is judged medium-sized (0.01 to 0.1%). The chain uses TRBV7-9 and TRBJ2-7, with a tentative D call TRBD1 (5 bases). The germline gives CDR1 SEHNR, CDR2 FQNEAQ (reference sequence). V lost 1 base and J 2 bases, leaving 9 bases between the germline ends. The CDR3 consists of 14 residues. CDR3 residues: CASSLVQGTYEQYF. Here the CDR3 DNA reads TGTGCCAGCAGCTTAGTTCAGGGAACCTACGAGCAGTACTTC.

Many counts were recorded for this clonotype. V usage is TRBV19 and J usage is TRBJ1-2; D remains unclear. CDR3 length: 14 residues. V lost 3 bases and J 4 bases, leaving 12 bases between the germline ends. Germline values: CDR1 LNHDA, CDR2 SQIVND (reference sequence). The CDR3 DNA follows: TGTGCCAGTAGTATGTGGGGATACGGCTATGGCTACACCTTC. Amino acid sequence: CASSMWGYGYGYTF.

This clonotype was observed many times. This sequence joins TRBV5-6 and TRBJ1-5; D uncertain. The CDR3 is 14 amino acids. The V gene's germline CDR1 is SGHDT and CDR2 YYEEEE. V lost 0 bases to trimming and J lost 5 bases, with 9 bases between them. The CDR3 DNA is TGTGCCAGCAGCTTGGAACGTACCTATCAGCCCCAGCATTTT. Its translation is CASSLERTYQPQHF. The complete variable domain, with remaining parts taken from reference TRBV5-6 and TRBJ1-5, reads DAGVTQSPTHLIKTRGQQVTLRCSPKSGHDTVSWYQQALGQGPQFIFQYYEEEERQRGNFPDRFSGHQFPNYSSELNVNALLLGDSALYLCASSLERTYQPQHFGDGTRLSIL.

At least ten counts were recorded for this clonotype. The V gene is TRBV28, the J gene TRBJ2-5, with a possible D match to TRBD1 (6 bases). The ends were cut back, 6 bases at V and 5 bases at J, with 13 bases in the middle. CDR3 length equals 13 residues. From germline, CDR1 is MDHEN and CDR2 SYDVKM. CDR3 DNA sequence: TGTGCCAGCAGCCTACAGGGTACGGAGACCCAGTACTTC. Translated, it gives CASSLQGTETQYF. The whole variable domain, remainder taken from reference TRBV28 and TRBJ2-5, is DVKVTQSSRYLVKRTGEKVFLECVQDMDHENMFWYRQDPGLGLRLIYFSYDVKMKEKGDIPEGYSVSREKKERFSLILESASTNQTSMYLCASSLQGTETQYFGPGTRLLVL.